The 7 T cell receptor beta chains in this list originate from one sample, sequenced in a study of cytomegalovirus exposure and HLA in healthy donors. 13 Jbeta primers and 60 Vbeta primers were used for the PCR. The repertoire was sequenced with immunoSEQ multiplex PCR; TCRdb's copy has only in-frame clones and lacks some. The table lists approximately 190,000 clones, approximately 84% of them singletons. The sample was PBMCs. These receptors were obtained from a woman in her forties or fifties in good health and CMV-seropositive.

This clone was seen a single time. One junction end disagrees with the germline gene, perhaps due to a read error. The chain employs TRBV18 and TRBJ1-3, with unresolved D. Germline-derived CDR1 and CDR2 are KGHSH and LQKENI. The length of the CDR3 is 15 residues. The CDR3 nucleotides are TGTGCCAGCTCACCATACGGAGATACTGGAAACGCCATATATTTT. Translation: CASSPYGDTGNAIYF.

J is TRBJ2-4 and V is TRBV9; TRBD1 aligns across 7 bases. The CDR3 loop spans 14 amino acids. CDR1 is SGDLS and CDR2 is YYNGEE in the germline V gene. V trimming: 0 bases; J trimming: 8 bases; junction bases outside the gene matches: 5. CDR3 DNA: TGTGCCAGCAGCGTAGCCGGGCAGGGGGACATTCAGTACTTC. It yields the protein CASSVAGQGDIQYF.

This chain joins TRBV5-6 and TRBJ1-4; D is perhaps TRBD1 (5 bases). CDR1 is SGHDT and CDR2 is YYEEEE in the germline V gene. The CDR3 loop spans 14 amino acids. V was trimmed by 4 bases and J by 6 bases, leaving 13 bases between them. The CDR3 DNA is TGTGCCAGCAGCGGGGGACTGAAGTATGAAAAACTGTTTTTT. This translates into CASSGGLKYEKLFF.

V and J are TRBV4-3 and TRBJ2-7, with a tentative D call TRBD1 (5 bases). V lost 3 bases and J lost 5, with 11 bases in between. The V gene's germline CDR1 is LGHNA and CDR2 YSLEER. The CDR3 is 13 residues long. The CDR3 region is CASSQSRGHEQYF. As DNA, the CDR3 is TGCGCCAGCAGCCAGAGTAGGGGCCACGAGCAGTACTTC.

CDR3 residues: CASSLSRQGPYEAFF. The CDR3 region has the DNA TGTGCCAGCAGCCTAAGTCGACAGGGGCCTTATGAAGCTTTCTTT. The rearrangement joins TRBV6-1 to TRBJ1-1; TRBD1 agrees at 8 bases. The junction had 13 bases not matched to a gene; V was cut back by 6 bases and J by 7 bases. There are 15 residues in the CDR3. CDR1 and CDR2 from the germline V gene are MNHNS and SASEGT.

V is TRBV5-1 and J is TRBJ2-2, with TRBD2 identical over 11 bases. Trimming took 4 bases from V and 5 from J; bases not matched to a gene: 10. This CDR3 comprises 17 residues. Looked up from germline, CDR1 is SGHRS and CDR2 is YFSETQ. The CDR3 is CASSGLSGGAGTGELFF. As DNA, the CDR3 is TGCGCCAGCAGCGGCCTTAGCGGGGGGGCCGGTACCGGGGAGCTGTTTTTT.

The rearrangement uses TRBV5-1 and TRBJ1-4; tentatively, D is TRBD1 (5 bases). In germline, CDR1 is SGHRS, CDR2 YFSETQ. V lost 4 bases and J 0 bases, leaving 13 bases between the germline ends. The CDR3 contains 16 residues. CDR3 coding DNA: TGCGCCAGCAGCGGAACAGGTTTCGCAACTAATGAAAAACTGTTTTTT. Amino acids: CASSGTGFATNEKLFF.